This T cell receptor (beta chain) comes out of a study of beta chain features in type 1 diabetes. The CDR3 spans 16 residues. V gave up 2 bases and J gave up 4 bases; unmatched junction bases: 9. Germline V lookup: CDR1 MNHEY, CDR2 SVGAGI. The authors sorted CD4+ naive, central memory, regulatory and stem cell-like memory cells via CD45RO/CCR7/CD25/CD127/CD95/CD27. Expressed TCRB transcripts were sequenced after all isolated RNA was converted to cDNA. Approximately 3.6 million reads per sample on average were obtained from naive, central memory and regulatory T cell samples. The assay was immunoSEQ multiplex PCR, and TCRdb's table has in-frame clones only and misses some. This table holds 400,000 to 600,000 clones, around 30% found once.

The chain couples TRBV6-5 to TRBJ2-5; 8 nucleotides align to TRBD2. Sequencing was carried out using naive CD4+ T cells from blood. The receptor comes from a young man in good health. The CDR3, as DNA: TGTGCCAGCAGTTACGAAAGCGGGAGAAGGGGAGAGACCCAGTACTTC. Translating gives CASSYESGRRGETQYF.